The source of this T cell receptor (beta chain) is a study of Ad26.COV2.S vaccination and SARS-CoV-2 variants. Treatment: 15 to 20 received Ad26.COV2.S at low or high dose, single or two shots; roughly five received placebo; per-sample allocation not given. The samples date from day 63 after the first vaccine or placebo injection. V was trimmed by 6 bases and J by 6 bases, leaving 14 bases between them. This CDR3 is built from 14 residues. Germline V lookup: CDR1 MNHEY, CDR2 SVGAGI. Sequencing was performed with immunoSEQ multiplex PCR; in TCRdb, only in-frame clones are kept and a portion is missing. The top ten clones hold roughly 1.5% of a sample with roughly 700,000 clones, 70% to 90% of them seen once.

The source is a person between 18 and 60 years old who received the Ad26.COV2.S COVID-19 vaccine or a placebo. Specimen: peripheral blood, collected in a trial of Ad26.COV2.S vaccine versus placebo. The chain joins TRBV6-5 to TRBJ1-4; D not certain. The DNA of the CDR3 is TGTGCCAGCAGATTCACGGCGGCTTATGAAAAACTGTTTTTT. Translated: CASRFTAAYEKLFF.